The clone carrying this TCR beta chain was observed a handful of times. Its target is not known. This specimen comes from a study of OX40 agonist ivuxolimab in advanced cancers. At the level of the study: Two patients with cutaneous melanoma and one with hepatocellular carcinoma, three in total, showed partial responses. General study points: Clones of CD4+ and CD8+ blood T cells grew by week 6 at doses of 0.1 to 3.0 mg/kg.

V lost 0 bases to trimming and J lost 10 bases, with 13 bases between them. Germline CDR1 reads LGHNA; CDR2 reads YSLEER. The CDR3 spans 14 residues. Sequencing was performed with immunoSEQ multiplex PCR; in TCRdb, only in-frame clones are kept and a portion is missing. Here the sample spans about 64,000 clones, less than 95% being singletons. The sample was CD4+ or CD8+ T cells sorted from blood, taken in a trial of the OX40 agonist ivuxolimab. This clonotype was sampled from an adult with an advanced solid tumor such as melanoma, head and neck, liver or kidney cancer. J is TRBJ2-1 and V is TRBV4-3, with a weak D call TRBD2 (5 bases). The CDR3 loop reads CASSQEEAAWEQFF. CDR3 in DNA: TGCGCCAGCAGCCAAGAGGAGGCGGCCTGGGAGCAGTTCTTC.